Following are 15 T cell receptor beta chains from one sample sequenced in a study of CD8 T cells in ankylosing spondylitis. Study-level findings and limits: In ankylosing spondylitis blood, a motif of roughly eight highly homologous TCR beta variants appeared characteristic.

What these receptors recognize is not known. One entry per CDR3 protein results from TCRdb running MiXCR on the 5' RACE reads. The data contain around 440,000 distinct CDR3 sequences, roughly 17% of them singletons. The sequenced sample consisted of blood, either unsorted or a sorted T cell fraction (not recorded which). The receptors were sampled from a male donor with ankylosing spondylitis.

This clonotype was counted only a few times. This chain links TRBV2 with TRBJ1-6; tentatively, D is TRBD1 (5 bases). CDR1 is SNHLY, CDR2 FYNNEI, per germline. The CDR3 has 15 residues. With 4 bases removed from V and 7 bases from J, the gap between germline ends came to 14 bases. CDR3 DNA: TGTGCCAGCAGTGGGCAGGGAGGACCGAATTCACCCCTCCACTTT. Amino acids: CASSGQGGPNSPLHF.

The J gene is TRBJ1-3, the V gene TRBV3-1; D might be TRBD1 (6 bases). The germline V and J ends were trimmed by 1 base and 0 bases, with 16 bases remaining between them. There are 18 residues in the CDR3. CDR1 and CDR2 (germline): LGHDT, YNNKEL (reference sequence). The CDR3 DNA sequence: TGTGCCAGCAGCCAAGGGGGCGTTGGGGGCTTCTCTGGAAACACCATATATTTT. The encoded protein is CASSQGGVGGFSGNTIYF.

The V and J genes are TRBV27 and TRBJ1-5, with 7 nucleotides matching TRBD1. The V gene's germline CDR1 is MNHEY and CDR2 SMNVEV (reference sequence). The CDR3 runs to 15 residues. Germline trimming cut 4 bases from V and 2 bases from J; bases unmatched to any gene: 5. The CDR3 is CASSYTGAGNQPQHF. For the CDR3, the DNA is TGTGCCAGCAGTTATACAGGGGCGGGCAATCAGCCCCAGCATTTT.

This clonotype came up many times. This sequence joins TRBV11-2 and TRBJ2-1, with 7 bases fitting TRBD1. The CDR3 runs to 15 residues. Germline V gene lookup returns CDR1 SGHAT and CDR2 FQNNGV. J was trimmed by 6 bases and V by 0 bases; bases with no gene match: 5. This CDR3 reads CASSLDDRDRNEQFF. Here the CDR3 DNA reads TGTGCCAGCAGCTTAGATGACAGGGACCGCAATGAGCAGTTCTTC.

This clonotype was recorded many times. The chain employs TRBV7-9 and TRBJ1-1; tentatively, D is TRBD1 (5 bases). The germline V and J ends were trimmed by 4 bases and 0 bases, with 9 bases remaining between them. Per the germline V gene, CDR1 is SEHNR and CDR2 is FQNEAQ (reference sequence). This CDR3 comprises 14 residues. CDR3 residues: CASSSGTLNTEAFF. CDR3 sequence (DNA): TGTGCCAGCAGCTCCGGGACTCTGAACACTGAAGCTTTCTTT.

CDR3 region: CASRTLQGATEAFF. CDR3 coding DNA: TGTGCCAGCAGAACTTTACAGGGGGCAACTGAAGCTTTCTTT. The rearrangement joins TRBV2 to TRBJ1-1; 9 bases line up with TRBD1. The CDR3 spans 14 residues. V lost 6 bases, J lost 5 bases, and 7 bases stayed unmatched. Germline V gene lookup returns CDR1 SNHLY and CDR2 FYNNEI. The full variable domain, completed using reference TRBV2 and TRBJ1-1, is EPEVTQTPSHQVTQMGQEVILRCVPISNHLYFYWYRQILGQKVEFLVSFYNNEISEKSEIFDDQFSVERPDGSNFTLKIRSTKLEDSAMYFCASRTLQGATEAFFGQGTRLTVV.

This clonotype was counted a few times. The CDR3 DNA reads as TGTGCCAGCAGCCCCCTGGTAGGGGGCAGTTCACCCCTCCACTTT. Translating gives CASSPLVGGSSPLHF. The chain joins TRBV3-1 to TRBJ1-6; 7 bases line up with TRBD1. CDR3 length equals 15 residues. The J segment lost 9 bases and the V segment lost 4 bases, leaving 9 bases of the junction unmatched. CDR1 and CDR2 from the germline V gene are LGHDT and YNNKEL (reference sequence).

This clonotype was seen a few times. The CDR3 nucleotides read TGTGCCATCAGTGACAGTGGGGCAGAAGAGACCCAGTACTTC. Protein sequence: CAISDSGAEETQYF. The V gene is TRBV10-3, the J gene TRBJ2-5; the D gene is possibly TRBD1 (5 bases). Trimming pared 3 bases from V and 3 bases from J, leaving 11 bases between. This CDR3 region has 14 residues. CDR1 and CDR2 (germline): ENHRY, SYGVKD.

This clonotype has more than one count but fewer than ten. The chain combines TRBV5-1 with TRBJ2-1, with TRBD2 identical over 7 bases. The CDR3 consists of 17 residues. V lost 0 bases, J lost 7 bases, and 13 bases stayed unmatched. From germline, CDR1 is SGHRS and CDR2 YFSETQ. The CDR3 sequence: CASSLAKSAGWSNEQFF. CDR3 nucleotides: TGCGCCAGCAGCTTGGCCAAATCAGCGGGATGGTCGAATGAGCAGTTCTTC.

This clonotype was seen a handful of times. The chain employs TRBV7-9 and TRBJ1-1; unclear D gene. This CDR3 has 13 amino acids. Germline V gene data show CDR1 as SEHNR and CDR2 as FQNEAQ (reference sequence). The V gene lost 1 base and the J gene lost 4 bases, with 7 bases spanning the gap. The CDR3 DNA sequence: TGTGCCAGCAGCTTAGAGACCATCACTGAAGCTTTCTTT. Encoded protein: CASSLETITEAFF.

This chain connects TRBV3-1 to TRBJ2-7; 8 positions match TRBD1. Trimming cost V 4 bases and J 1 base; bases outside gene matches: 9. The CDR3 totals 16 residues. Per the germline V gene, CDR1 is LGHDT and CDR2 is YNNKEL (reference sequence). Here the CDR3 reads CASSRNLGTGSYEQYF. The CDR3 DNA sequence: TGTGCCAGCAGCCGGAACCTCGGGACAGGATCCTACGAGCAGTACTTC.

The rearrangement uses TRBV2 and TRBJ2-2, with 8 bases fitting TRBD1. Looked up from germline, CDR1 is SNHLY and CDR2 is FYNNEI. The CDR3 sequence is 16 residues long. V trimming: 6 bases; J trimming: 5 bases; junction bases outside the gene matches: 11. The DNA for the CDR3 is TGTGCCAGCAGCCCTAGGACAGGGAAGGGGACCGGGGAGCTGTTTTTT. This translates into CASSPRTGKGTGELFF.

This clonotype was seen a handful of times. The chain uses TRBV7-3 and TRBJ2-1, with a possible D match to TRBD2 (6 bases). Germline V lookup: CDR1 SGHTA, CDR2 FQGTGA. Trimming took 4 bases from V and 0 from J, leaving 10 bases between them. The CDR3 extends over 15 amino acids. The CDR3 region has the DNA TGTGCCAGCAGCTCGGGACTGAGCTCCTACAATGAGCAGTTCTTC. Its translation is CASSSGLSSYNEQFF.

The chain is built from TRBV20-1 and TRBJ1-2, with a tentative D call TRBD1 (6 bases). Trimming took off 4 bases at V and 6 bases at J, with 15 bases between the two ends. The CDR3 consists of 13 residues. CDR1 is DFQATT, CDR2 SNEGSKA, per germline (reference sequence). The CDR3 coding sequence is TGCAGTGCTACCCTGGGGAGGGGGGATGGCTACACCTTC. Its protein is CSATLGRGDGYTF.

In this sample, this clonotype turned up a few times. The chain recombines TRBV28 with TRBJ2-2; the D call may be TRBD1 or TRBD2 (5 bases each). This CDR3 is 15 amino acids long. Trimming removed 4 bases from V and 9 bases from J, with 18 bases in between. The germline V gene encodes CDR1 MDHEN and CDR2 SYDVKM. In DNA form, the CDR3 reads TGTGCCAGCAGTTCCCCGGGGCACCGGGACCGGGAGCTGTTTTTT. Its protein product is CASSSPGHRDRELFF.